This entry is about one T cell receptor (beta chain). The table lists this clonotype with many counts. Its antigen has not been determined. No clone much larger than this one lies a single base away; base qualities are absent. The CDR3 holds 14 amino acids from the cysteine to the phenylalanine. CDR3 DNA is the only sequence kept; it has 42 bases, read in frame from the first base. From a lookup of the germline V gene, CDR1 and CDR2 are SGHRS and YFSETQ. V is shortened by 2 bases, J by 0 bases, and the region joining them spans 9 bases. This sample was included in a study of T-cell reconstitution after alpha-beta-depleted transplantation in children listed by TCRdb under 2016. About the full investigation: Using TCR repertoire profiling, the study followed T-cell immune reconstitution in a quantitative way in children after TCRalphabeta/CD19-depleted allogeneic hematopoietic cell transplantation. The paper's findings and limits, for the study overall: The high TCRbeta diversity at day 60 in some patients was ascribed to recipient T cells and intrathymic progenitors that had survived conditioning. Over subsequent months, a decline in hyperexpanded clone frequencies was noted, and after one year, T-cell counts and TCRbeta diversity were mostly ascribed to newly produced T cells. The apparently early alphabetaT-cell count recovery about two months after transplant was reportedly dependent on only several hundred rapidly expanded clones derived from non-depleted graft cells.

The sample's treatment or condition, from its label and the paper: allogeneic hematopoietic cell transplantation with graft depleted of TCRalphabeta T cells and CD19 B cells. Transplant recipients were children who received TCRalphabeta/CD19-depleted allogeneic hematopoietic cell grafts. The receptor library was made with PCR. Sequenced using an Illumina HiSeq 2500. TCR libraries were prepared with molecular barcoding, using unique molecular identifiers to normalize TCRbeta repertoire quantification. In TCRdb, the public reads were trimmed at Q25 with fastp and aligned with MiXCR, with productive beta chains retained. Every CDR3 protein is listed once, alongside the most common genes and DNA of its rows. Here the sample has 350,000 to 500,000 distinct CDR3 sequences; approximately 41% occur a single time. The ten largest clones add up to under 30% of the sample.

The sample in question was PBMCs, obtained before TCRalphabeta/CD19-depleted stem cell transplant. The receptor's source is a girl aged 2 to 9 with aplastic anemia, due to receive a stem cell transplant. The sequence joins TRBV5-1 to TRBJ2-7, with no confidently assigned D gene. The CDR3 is CASSLQEPSYEQYF. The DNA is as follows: TGCGCCAGCAGCTTACAAGAACCCTCCTACGAGCAGTACTTC.